Listed below are T cell receptor beta chains from one sample, sequenced in a study of blood T cells in healthy people across ages. TCRdb ran MiXCR on the 5' RACE reads and lists one entry per CDR3 protein. The sample carries around 2 million distinct CDR3 sequences, about two fifths recorded once. The sequencing input was blood. Receptors were obtained from a human donor in good health. Both conserved end residues are part of each CDR3. The order of the fields is clone size, J gene, D gene, V gene, CDR3 length, CDR3 protein, CDR3 DNA. D genes are given only for firm matches. For some rows the clone size is stated as once, few or many, or as a class when expanded; others skip it.

>-|TRBJ2-3|TRBD2|TRBV9|15
CASSLSAGGYDTQYF
TGTGCCAGCAGCTTATCAGCGGGGGGCTATGATACGCAGTATTTT
>-|TRBJ2-1|-|TRBV7-2|16
CVSSLGLSYRPDEQFF
TGTGTCAGCAGCTTAGGTTTAAGCTATCGGCCGGATGAGCAGTTCTTC
>-|TRBJ1-2|TRBD1|TRBV9|14
CASSGRDRCYGYTF
TGTGCCAGCAGCGGCCGGGACAGATGCTATGGCTACACCTTC
>few|TRBJ1-4|TRBD1|TRBV20-1|14
CSASPLTGSEKLFF
TGCAGTGCGAGCCCGTTGACAGGGAGTGAAAAACTGTTTTTT
>-|TRBJ2-7|TRBD2|TRBV7-2|16
CASSFGSGLAGHEQYF
TGTGCCAGCAGCTTTGGTTCTGGGCTAGCGGGGCACGAGCAGTACTTC
>-|TRBJ1-4|TRBD1|TRBV6-1|13
CAPGGWTNEKLFF
TGTGCCCCAGGGGGGTGGACTAATGAAAAACTGTTTTTT
>-|TRBJ1-2|-|TRBV2|15
CASSEASRGNLGYTF
TGTGCCAGCAGTGAAGCGAGTAGAGGTAACCTCGGCTACACCTTC
>-|TRBJ2-7|-|TRBV7-8|13
CASSLAPVYEQYF
TGTGCCAGCAGCTTAGCGCCCGTCTACGAGCAGTACTTC
>-|TRBJ2-5|TRBD1|TRBV20-1|16
CSAKVGQGRSRETQYF
TGCAGTGCTAAAGTGGGACAGGGAAGGTCAAGAGAGACCCAGTACTTC
>-|TRBJ1-6|-|TRBV6-5|12
CASSPRGSPLHF
TGTGCCAGCAGCCCCAGGGGTTCACCCCTCCACTTT
>-|TRBJ2-7|-|TRBV24-1|14
CATSDFPGPYEQYF
TGTGCCACCAGTGATTTTCCCGGCCCCTACGAGCAGTACTTC
>-|TRBJ2-7|TRBD1|TRBV28|15
CASSYSGTGFYEQYF
TGTGCCAGCAGCTACTCCGGGACAGGTTTCTACGAGCAGTACTTC
>few|TRBJ2-7|-|TRBV19|15
CASSPNLAPRREQYF
TGTGCCAGTAGCCCCAACCTAGCGCCTAGGCGAGAGCAGTACTTC
>few|TRBJ1-2|TRBD1|TRBV7-6|15
CASSPTGGTNYGYTF
TGTGCCAGCAGCCCGACAGGGGGAACCAACTATGGCTACACCTTC
>few|TRBJ2-1|TRBD2|TRBV4-2|14
CASSHAGTRNEQFF
TGTGCCAGCAGCCATGCCGGGACTAGGAATGAGCAGTTCTTC
>-|TRBJ2-1|-|TRBV29-1|13
CSVEEQANFEQFF
TGCAGCGTTGAAGAACAGGCAAATTTTGAGCAGTTCTTC
>many|TRBJ2-1|-|TRBV28|14
CASSSSHLPNEQFF
TGTGCCAGCAGTTCATCCCATCTCCCGAATGAGCAGTTCTTC
>few|TRBJ2-1|TRBD2|TRBV7-2|16
CASSRTSGTIHNEQFF
TGTGCCAGCAGCAGGACTAGCGGGACTATTCACAATGAGCAGTTCTTC
>-|TRBJ2-1|-|TRBV3-1|15
CASSQDGGVWDEQFF
TGTGCCAGCAGCCAAGATGGGGGAGTGTGGGATGAGCAGTTCTTC
>few|TRBJ2-1|-|TRBV9|15
CASSPPDKPAGEQFF
TGTGCCAGCAGCCCACCGGACAAGCCCGCAGGGGAGCAGTTCTTC
>few|TRBJ2-1|-|TRBV20-1|14
CSASRGGGYNEQFF
TGCAGTGCTAGTCGTGGGGGAGGTTACAATGAGCAGTTCTTC
>few|TRBJ1-5|-|TRBV10-2|13
CATRGLPDQPQHF
TGCGCCACTCGCGGGCTGCCGGATCAGCCCCAGCATTTT
>few|TRBJ2-7|TRBD1|TRBV28|16
CASGPGDRGINNEQYF
TGTGCCAGCGGACCAGGTGACAGGGGGATCAATAACGAGCAGTACTTC
>-|TRBJ2-1|TRBD2|TRBV5-1|16
CASSLAVAGGLDEQFF
TGCGCCAGCAGCTTGGCCGTTGCGGGGGGGCTCGATGAGCAGTTCTTC
>few|TRBJ1-2|-|TRBV12-3/TRBV12-4|13
CASSPHREGGYTF
TGTGCCAGCAGTCCCCACAGGGAAGGCGGCTACACCTTC
>-|TRBJ1-5|-|TRBV2|15
CASSVSRGGDQPQHF
TGTGCCAGCAGTGTTTCCAGGGGTGGTGATCAGCCCCAGCATTTT
>-|TRBJ2-5|-|TRBV5-5|15
CASSLLFGLGETQYF
TGTGCCAGCAGCTTGTTGTTCGGGTTGGGAGAGACCCAGTACTTC
>-|TRBJ2-1|TRBD2|TRBV11-2|17
CASSSHPSGVAYNEQFF
TGTGCCAGCAGCTCCCACCCTAGCGGGGTAGCCTACAATGAGCAGTTCTTC
>few|TRBJ2-7|-|TRBV12-3/TRBV12-4|13
CASSLGLGSEQYF
TGTGCCAGCAGTCTGGGGTTGGGCAGCGAGCAGTACTTC
>-|TRBJ1-2|TRBD1|TRBV7-2|15
CASSKTGGSPYGYTF
TGTGCCAGCAGCAAAACAGGGGGCAGCCCCTATGGCTACACCTTC